This T cell receptor (beta chain) stems from a study of CD8 T cells in ankylosing spondylitis. This clonotype was recorded many times. Its specificity is not known. TCRdb redid the calling of the 5' RACE reads with MiXCR, one entry per CDR3 protein. The sample records 200,000 to 250,000 distinct CDR3 sequences, 6% to 8.5% being singletons. Germline loops: CDR1 SGDLS, CDR2 YYNGEE. The V gene end was trimmed by 6 bases and the J gene end by 6 bases; junction bases not matched to a gene: 9. The CDR3 has 15 residues. Study-wide findings and caveats: A motif in TCR beta, a set of under ten highly homologous variants, appeared characteristic of ankylosing spondylitis blood.

The chain has TRBV9 and TRBJ1-6; 7 nucleotides align to TRBD1. The source is a male donor with ankylosing spondylitis. Sequencing input: blood, either unsorted or a sorted T cell fraction (not recorded which). DNA of the CDR3: TGTGCCAGCACCTCAGGGGGGGGTGGTAATTCACCCCTCCACTTT. This gives the protein CASTSGGGGNSPLHF. Combining the CDR3 with reference TRBV9 and TRBJ1-6 gives the whole variable domain DSGVTQTPKHLITATGQRVTLRCSPRSGDLSVYWYQQSLDQGLQFLIQYYNGEERAKGNILERFSAQQFPDLHSELNLSSLELGDSALYFCASTSGGGGNSPLHFGNGTRLTVT.